This TCR beta chain was identified in a study of technical replicates of blood from a few donors (dated by TCRdb to the late 2010s). For this clone: Its recognized antigen is unknown. The input lacks base qualities; no much larger clone sits a single base away.

Between the V and J ends, shortened by 4 bases and 2 bases respectively, the junction contains 17 bases. The CDR3, cysteine through phenylalanine, is 16 amino acids long. The CDR3 DNA has 48 bases and is translated from base 1. CDR1 and CDR2, per the germline V gene (reference sequence), are MNHEY and SMNVEV. Preparation of the library involved the immunoSEQ multiplex PCR assay. The immuneACCESS repertoire file appears here via TCRdb, limited to in-frame rearrangements. These files lack a portion of the clones; in checked studies, under half of the deficit traces to unresolved V genes, and the cause of the others is not known. The sample table shows around 76,000 clones, and about nine tenths are seen once. The leading ten clones occupy approximately 0.4% of the sample.

This TCR was sampled from a human donor in good health. The rearranged chain carries TRBV27 and TRBJ1-2; no D gene is confidently identified. Sequencing was performed on T cells isolated from PBMCs. The DNA sequence follows: TGTGCCAGCAGTTCTAACCACCCTTCGTCCAACTATGGCTACACCTTC. Its coded protein is CASSSNHPSSNYGYTF.